Listed below are T cell receptor beta chains from one sample, sequenced in a study of blood T cell repertoires in COVID-19. TCRdb's table, derived via immunoSEQ multiplex PCR, lists solely in-frame clones and lacks some. This table has some 60,000 clones, around nine tenths appearing once. The sample was peripheral blood. These receptors all stem from a man between 60 and 75 years old with acute or convalescent COVID-19. The CDR3 runs from the conserved cysteine through the conserved F or W. D genes are given only for firm matches. The listing skips clone size in some rows; elsewhere it reads once, few, many or a size class.

V: TRBV3-1/TRBV3-2; D: .; J: TRBJ1-1; size: .; CDR3: CASSQDRGMAAFF; DNA: TGTGCCAGCAGCCAAGATCGCGGGATGGCAGCTTTCTTT
V: TRBV10-2; D: .; J: TRBJ2-1; size: .; CDR3: CASSERSYDRSSYNEQFF; DNA: TGCGCCAGCAGTGAGAGGAGCTATGACAGGAGCTCCTACAATGAGCAGTTCTTC
V: TRBV5-1; D: .; J: TRBJ2-1; size: .; CDR3: CASSRSSDEQFF; DNA: TGCGCCAGCAGCAGAAGTTCGGATGAGCAGTTCTTC
V: TRBV4-1; D: TRBD2; J: TRBJ2-3; size: .; CDR3: CASSQVGGGTDTQYF; DNA: TGCGCCAGCAGCCAAGTCGGGGGGGGCACAGATACGCAGTATTTT
V: TRBV6-5; D: .; J: TRBJ1-6; size: .; CDR3: CASRSRGTYNSPLHF; DNA: TGTGCCAGCAGGAGTCGGGGAACCTATAATTCACCCCTCCACTTT
V: TRBV28; D: .; J: TRBJ1-1; size: once; CDR3: CASLVGGARPNTEAFF; DNA: TGTGCCAGCCTAGTGGGGGGGGCCAGGCCAAACACTGAAGCTTTCTTT
V: TRBV5-1; D: .; J: TRBJ1-3; size: .; CDR3: CASSLEQGGGNTIYF; DNA: TGCGCCAGCAGCTTGGAACAGGGTGGAGGAAACACCATATATTTT
V: TRBV6-6; D: .; J: TRBJ1-4; size: .; CDR3: CASSPGRAPSGRGTNEKLFF; DNA: TGTGCCAGCAGCCCCGGTCGTGCCCCATCAGGGAGGGGAACTAATGAAAAACTGTTTTTT
V: TRBV5-1; D: TRBD1; J: TRBJ1-1; size: .; CDR3: CASTLFGTDTEAFF; DNA: TGCGCCAGCACCTTGTTCGGGACAGACACTGAAGCTTTCTTT
V: TRBV24-1; D: .; J: TRBJ2-3; size: .; CDR3: CATSEGFRVKEADTQYF; DNA: TGTGCCACCAGTGAGGGATTCAGGGTTAAAGAAGCAGATACGCAGTATTTT
V: TRBV19; D: TRBD1; J: TRBJ1-1; size: .; CDR3: CATGTGVLNTEAFF; DNA: TGTGCCACAGGGACAGGGGTATTGAACACTGAAGCTTTCTTT
V: TRBV6-1; D: TRBD2; J: TRBJ2-3; size: .; CDR3: CASSELSPGLVKKYF; DNA: TGTGCCAGCAGTGAACTTAGCCCGGGACTAGTTAAGAAGTATTTT
V: TRBV18; D: .; J: TRBJ1-4; size: once; CDR3: CASSSFSGATNEKLFF; DNA: TGTGCCAGCTCATCCTTCTCCGGGGCAACTAATGAAAAACTGTTTTTT
V: TRBV7-2; D: TRBD1; J: TRBJ1-2; size: .; CDR3: CASSLGQGYVYGYTF; DNA: TGTGCCAGCAGCTTGGGACAGGGGTATGTCTATGGCTACACCTTC
V: TRBV10-3; D: TRBD2; J: TRBJ2-1; size: once; CDR3: CAINPNTGTTAEQFF; DNA: TGTGCCATCAACCCAAACACCGGGACTACCGCTGAGCAGTTCTTC
V: TRBV2; D: .; J: TRBJ1-1; size: .; CDR3: CASKGQMNTEAFF; DNA: TGTGCCAGCAAAGGACAGATGAACACTGAAGCTTTCTTT
V: TRBV30; D: TRBD1; J: TRBJ1-2; size: .; CDR3: CAWANRQGYGYTF; DNA: TGTGCCTGGGCTAATCGACAGGGCTATGGCTACACCTTC
V: TRBV7-2; D: .; J: TRBJ2-7; size: .; CDR3: CATYDRFSYEQYF; DNA: TGTGCCACCTATGATAGATTCTCCTACGAGCAGTACTTC
V: TRBV6-5; D: .; J: TRBJ1-1; size: .; CDR3: CASRKTTGEAFF; DNA: TGTGCCAGCAGAAAAACTACAGGGGAAGCTTTCTTT
V: TRBV2; D: .; J: TRBJ1-2; size: .; CDR3: CASSSSANYGYTF; DNA: TGTGCCAGCTCGTCCTCTGCTAACTATGGCTACACCTTC
V: TRBV29-1; D: .; J: TRBJ1-1; size: .; CDR3: CSVAGGQLTLGTEAFF; DNA: TGCAGCGTTGCCGGAGGACAGTTAACTCTGGGCACTGAAGCTTTCTTT
V: TRBV27; D: .; J: TRBJ2-2; size: once; CDR3: CASSPRRAARRTVGELFF; DNA: TGTGCCAGCAGTCCCCGGAGGGCGGCCCGACGAACCGTCGGGGAGCTGTTTTTT
V: TRBV29-1; D: .; J: TRBJ2-1; size: .; CDR3: CSVGRGSYNEQFF; DNA: TGCAGCGTTGGTAGGGGTTCCTACAATGAGCAGTTCTTC
V: TRBV27; D: .; J: TRBJ2-3; size: once; CDR3: CAAARGTSEDTQYF; DNA: TGTGCCGCCGCCAGAGGAACCTCCGAAGATACGCAGTATTTT
V: TRBV7-7; D: TRBD2; J: TRBJ2-2; size: .; CDR3: CASSLGAGGINTGELFF; DNA: TGTGCTAGCAGCTTAGGAGCGGGGGGGATTAACACCGGGGAGCTGTTTTTT
V: TRBV5-4; D: .; J: TRBJ1-6; size: .; CDR3: CASSPGVAASPLHF; DNA: TGTGCCAGCAGTCCAGGGGTGGCAGCCTCACCCCTCCACTTT
V: TRBV5-8; D: .; J: TRBJ2-7; size: .; CDR3: CASSFGEAYEQYF; DNA: TGTGCCAGCAGCTTCGGGGAAGCCTACGAGCAGTACTTC
V: TRBV6-5; D: .; J: TRBJ1-2; size: once; CDR3: CASSTGNGGYTF; DNA: TGTGCCAGCAGTACAGGGAATGGGGGCTACACCTTC
V: TRBV27; D: .; J: TRBJ2-3; size: .; CDR3: CASSLDRPTDTQYF; DNA: TGTGCCAGCAGTTTAGACAGGCCTACAGATACGCAGTATTTT
V: TRBV7-8; D: .; J: TRBJ2-2; size: .; CDR3: CASSFGLNTGELFF; DNA: TGTGCCAGCAGCTTCGGACTTAACACCGGGGAGCTGTTTTTT
V: TRBV19; D: TRBD1; J: TRBJ2-1; size: .; CDR3: CASSIDRAPYNEQFF; DNA: TGTGCCAGTAGTATCGACAGGGCCCCCTACAATGAGCAGTTCTTC
V: TRBV6-1; D: TRBD1; J: TRBJ2-7; size: .; CDR3: CASSEMGQRYF; DNA: TGTGCCAGCAGTGAAATGGGACAGCGGTACTTC
V: TRBV11-3; D: .; J: TRBJ2-1; size: .; CDR3: CASSHRTGVGEQFF; DNA: TGTGCCAGCAGCCACCGGACGGGGGTTGGTGAGCAGTTCTTC
V: TRBV18; D: TRBD1; J: TRBJ1-1; size: .; CDR3: CASSPPGQFEAFF; DNA: TGTGCCAGCTCACCACCGGGACAGTTTGAAGCTTTCTTT
V: TRBV11-2; D: TRBD1; J: TRBJ1-2; size: .; CDR3: CASSLAGRGRVYGYTF; DNA: TGTGCCAGCAGCTTAGCGGGAAGGGGGCGCGTCTATGGCTACACCTTC
V: TRBV5-1; D: TRBD1; J: TRBJ2-6; size: once; CDR3: CASRGGQGSSGANVLTF; DNA: TGCGCCAGCAGGGGGGGACAGGGTAGCTCTGGGGCCAACGTCCTGACTTTC
V: TRBV30; D: TRBD1; J: TRBJ1-4; size: few; CDR3: CAWGNGQGNINEKLFF; DNA: TGTGCCTGGGGCAACGGACAGGGAAACATTAATGAAAAACTGTTTTTT
V: TRBV5-6; D: TRBD1; J: TRBJ2-7; size: .; CDR3: CASSPGTGGLDEQYF; DNA: TGTGCCAGCAGCCCCGGGACAGGGGGCTTAGACGAGCAGTACTTC
V: TRBV24-1; D: .; J: TRBJ1-2; size: .; CDR3: CATSPAGVHGYTF; DNA: TGTGCCACCAGCCCGGCAGGGGTGCACGGCTACACCTTC
V: TRBV16; D: .; J: TRBJ1-5; size: .; CDR3: CASSQFKLQPQHF; DNA: TGTGCCAGCAGCCAATTTAAACTCCAGCCCCAGCATTTT
V: TRBV13; D: .; J: TRBJ1-6; size: .; CDR3: CASSLDRKNSPLHF; DNA: TGTGCCAGCAGCTTAGACAGGAAGAATTCACCCCTCCACTTT
V: TRBV9; D: .; J: TRBJ1-2; size: .; CDR3: CASSPQAGVYGYTF; DNA: TGTGCCAGCAGCCCGCAGGCAGGGGTTTATGGCTACACCTTC
V: TRBV7-3; D: TRBD1; J: TRBJ1-2; size: .; CDR3: CASSSSDRGRLGGGYTF; DNA: TGTGCCAGCAGCTCCTCGGACAGGGGCCGCCTAGGCGGTGGCTACACCTTC
V: TRBV10-2; D: .; J: TRBJ2-7; size: .; CDR3: CASSPEAGTLEQYF; DNA: TGCGCCAGCAGTCCGGAGGCAGGAACTCTAGAGCAGTACTTC
V: TRBV6-5; D: TRBD1; J: TRBJ2-7; size: .; CDR3: CASSPGQGGHRAFF; DNA: TGTGCCAGCAGTCCGGGACAGGGGGGTCATAGGGCGTTCTTC
V: TRBV19; D: .; J: TRBJ1-1; size: .; CDR3: CASSSKGGTEAFF; DNA: TGTGCCAGTAGTAGTAAGGGGGGGACTGAAGCTTTCTTT
V: TRBV3-1/TRBV3-2; D: .; J: TRBJ2-2; size: .; CDR3: CASSQVEGIGELFF; DNA: TGTGCCAGCAGCCAAGTGGAGGGGATCGGGGAGCTGTTTTTT
V: TRBV20-1; D: .; J: TRBJ1-2; size: .; CDR3: CSVAGYTF; DNA: TGCAGTGTAGCTGGCTACACCTTC
V: TRBV25-1; D: TRBD2; J: TRBJ2-1; size: .; CDR3: CASSEYGGGSYNEQFF; DNA: TGTGCCAGCAGTGAATACGGGGGGGGCTCCTACAATGAGCAGTTCTTC
V: TRBV14; D: TRBD1; J: TRBJ2-3; size: .; CDR3: CASSPGQGYFTDTQYF; DNA: TGTGCCAGCAGCCCGGGACAGGGGTACTTCACAGATACGCAGTATTTT
V: TRBV2; D: .; J: TRBJ1-1; size: .; CDR3: CASSGMRRNTEAFF; DNA: TGTGCCAGCAGTGGCATGAGAAGAAACACTGAAGCTTTCTTT
V: TRBV4-2; D: .; J: TRBJ2-2; size: few; CDR3: CASSQDPSGELFF; DNA: TGTGCCAGCAGCCAAGACCCTTCCGGGGAGCTGTTTTTT
V: TRBV3-1/TRBV3-2; D: TRBD1; J: TRBJ1-2; size: once; CDR3: CASSPTGQAFYGYTF; DNA: TGTGCCAGCAGCCCCACGGGACAGGCCTTCTATGGCTACACCTTC
V: TRBV4-1; D: TRBD1; J: TRBJ1-1; size: .; CDR3: CASSQVGTGGFEAFF; DNA: TGCGCCAGCAGCCAAGTTGGGACAGGGGGCTTTGAAGCTTTCTTT
V: TRBV3-1/TRBV3-2; D: .; J: TRBJ1-5; size: .; CDR3: CASSQPNGPQHF; DNA: TGTGCCAGCAGCCAACCCAACGGGCCCCAGCATTTT
V: TRBV19; D: TRBD1; J: TRBJ1-5; size: .; CDR3: CASSIQGQLYQPQHF; DNA: TGTGCCAGTAGTATTCAGGGACAGCTTTATCAGCCCCAGCATTTT
V: TRBV7-2; D: TRBD2; J: TRBJ2-3; size: .; CDR3: CASSFLSGGRTDTQYF; DNA: TGTGCCAGCAGCTTCCTTAGCGGGGGGCGCACAGATACGCAGTATTTT
V: TRBV7-9; D: TRBD2; J: TRBJ2-1; size: .; CDR3: CASSLKSGGQFF; DNA: TGTGCCAGCAGCTTAAAAAGCGGGGGTCAGTTCTTC
V: TRBV5-1; D: TRBD1; J: TRBJ1-1; size: once; CDR3: CASSIAAGGTEAFF; DNA: TGCGCCAGCAGCATAGCCGCAGGGGGCACTGAAGCTTTCTTT